The entry below gives a single TCR beta chain sequence along with its context. This clonotype has just a few counts. No cognate antigen has been identified for it. No much larger clone is present one base from it, and per-base qualities are unavailable. This sample is part of a study of T cells after yellow fever vaccination (dated by TCRdb to about 2019). Concerning the study at large: The SMART-Seq v4 Ultra Low Input RNA kit was used to prepare libraries from fractions with low cell numbers. To follow T-cell clones before and after primary and booster YFV17D yellow fever vaccination, bulk TCR alpha and beta repertoires were sequenced over time. Two healthy male donors made up the cohort, one aged 18 to 30 years and the other aged 30 to 40 years. Blood was drawn at multiple timepoints before and after primary and secondary immunization, with bulk PBMC replicates and cell subsets isolated.

TCR cDNA was synthesized by 5'RACE template switching, which introduced a universal primer site and unique molecular identifiers. Priming for cDNA synthesis came from both the TCR alpha and TCR beta constant segments. Two PCR steps were used to amplify libraries, with sample barcodes and sequencing adapters being added in the second step. Sequencing of the libraries was done on either Illumina HiSeq 2500 (2x100 bp) or NovaSeq (2x150 bp). As for how the authors treated the data: MIGEC was used to demultiplex reads and collapse the reads into UMI consensus sequences, and MiXCR was used for V(D)J alignment. Vaccine-responding clonotypes were defined with edgeR using replicate PBMC samples, requiring FDR below 0.01 and a log2 fold change above 5 up to day 15. CD4 or CD8 identity was assigned to each bulk clonotype according to whether the clonotype was present at higher abundance in the sequenced CD4 repertoire or the sequenced CD8 repertoire. TCRdb itself trimmed the public reads at Q25 with fastp, ran MiXCR and retained productive beta chains. Rows with a matching CDR3 protein are joined into one entry that keeps the most common DNA and genes. The V and J calls and clone size are TCRdb's, not the authors'. Recorded for this sample are 300,000 to 400,000 distinct CDR3 sequences; 8.1% of them occurred a single time. The ten largest clones represent approximately 18% of the sample.

Taken from cysteine to phenylalanine, the CDR3 has 15 residues. Here the CDR3 DNA is all that survives: 45 bases in frame from base 1. Per the germline V gene (reference sequence), SGHNT is the CDR1 and YYREEE is the CDR2. V is reduced by 4 bases and J by 7 bases, leaving a spacing of 20 bases between them. Points the paper makes about the study in general: The secondary T-cell response was weaker than the primary response but faster, peaking on day 5 instead of day 15. After the booster, most of the clones that had expanded following primary vaccination were detected again (just under 97% of CD4 and around 87% of CD8), which suggests that memory was broadly maintained. Computational filtering was needed because FACS-sorted repertoires could contain abundant contaminating clonotypes from the bulk population. A small fraction of clonotypes showed up in both the CD4 and CD8 compartments, probably as a result of convergent recombination. Because only two donors were included in the study, the extent to which the findings can be generalized is limited.

Interpreted using the paper, the treatment or condition label stands for: live attenuated yellow fever vaccine strain. At each blood-draw timepoint, two biological replicates of bulk PBMCs were obtained. PBMCs were isolated from peripheral blood using a standard Ficoll-Paque protocol. TriZol was used to extract RNA from bulk PBMCs, from CD4 and CD8 fractions, and from dextramer-positive and dextramer-negative fractions. This TCR derives from a man aged 18-30 years who received the YFV17D yellow fever vaccine. The material was PBMCs, obtained about 49 days after the first yellow fever vaccination. Recombination joined TRBV5-4 with TRBJ2-5; the D gene is possibly TRBD1, with 6 bases matching. The CDR3 protein sequence reads: CASSPEVAIRGTQYF. Read as DNA, the sequence is TGTGCCAGCAGCCCCGAGGTAGCCATCAGGGGGACCCAGTACTTC.